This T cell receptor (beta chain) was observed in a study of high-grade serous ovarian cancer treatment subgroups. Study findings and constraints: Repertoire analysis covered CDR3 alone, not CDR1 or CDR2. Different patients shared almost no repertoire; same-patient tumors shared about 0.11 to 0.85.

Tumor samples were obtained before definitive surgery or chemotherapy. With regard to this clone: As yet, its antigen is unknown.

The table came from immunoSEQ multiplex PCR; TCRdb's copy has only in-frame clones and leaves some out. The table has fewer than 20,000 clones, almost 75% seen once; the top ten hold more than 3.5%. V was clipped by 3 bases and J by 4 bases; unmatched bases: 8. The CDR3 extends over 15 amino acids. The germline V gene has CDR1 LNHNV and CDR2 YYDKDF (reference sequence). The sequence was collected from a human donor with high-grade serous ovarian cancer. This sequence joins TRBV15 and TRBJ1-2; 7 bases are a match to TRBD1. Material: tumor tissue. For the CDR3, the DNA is TGTGCCACCAGCAGGGAAGCCGGGACAGTCTATGGCTACACCTTC. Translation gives CATSREAGTVYGYTF. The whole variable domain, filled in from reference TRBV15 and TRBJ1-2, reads DAMVIQNPRYQVTQFGKPVTLSCSQTLNHNVMYWYQQKSSQAPKLLFHYYDKDFNNEADTPDNFQSRRPNTSFCFLDIRSPGLGDTAMYLCATSREAGTVYGYTFGSGTRLTVV.